This TCR beta chain was retrieved from a study of T cells in Graves' hyperthyroidism and ophthalmopathy. TCR beta CDR3 sequences were amplified from RNA transcripts. First-round RT-PCR targeting the TCR CDR3 was performed with the HTBI primer set. TCRdb re-analysed the multiplex PCR reads in MiXCR, keeping a single row per CDR3 protein. The data show some 300,000 distinct CDR3 sequences, roughly 13% seen once. This clonotype occurred many times. The sequence was collected from a woman between 35 and 50 years old with Graves' hyperthyroidism. The sequencing sample was made of blood.

The CDR3 here is CASSIGGDFRTDTQYF. The DNA of the CDR3 is TGTGCCAGCAGTATCGGAGGGGATTTTCGTACAGATACGCAGTATTTT. V is TRBV11-2 and J is TRBJ2-3; TRBD2 is a possible D gene (6 bases). Deletions cut 6 bases from V and 3 bases from J, with 19 bases between. CDR3 length: 16 amino acids. Germline assignment: CDR1 SGHAT and CDR2 FQNNGV.